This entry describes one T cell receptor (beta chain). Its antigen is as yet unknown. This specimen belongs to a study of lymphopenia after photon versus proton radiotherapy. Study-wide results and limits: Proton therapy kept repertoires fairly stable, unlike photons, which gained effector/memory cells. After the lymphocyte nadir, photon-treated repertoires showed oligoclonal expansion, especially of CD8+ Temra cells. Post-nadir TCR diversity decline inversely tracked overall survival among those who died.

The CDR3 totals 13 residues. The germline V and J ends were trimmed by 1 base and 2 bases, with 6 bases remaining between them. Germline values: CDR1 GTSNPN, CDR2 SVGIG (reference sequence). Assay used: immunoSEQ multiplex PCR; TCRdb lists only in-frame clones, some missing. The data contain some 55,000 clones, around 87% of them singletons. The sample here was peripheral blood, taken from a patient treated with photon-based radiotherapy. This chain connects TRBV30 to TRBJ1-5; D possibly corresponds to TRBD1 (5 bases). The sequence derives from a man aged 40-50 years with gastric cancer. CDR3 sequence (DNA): TGTGCCTGGAGTGGGGGGGGCAATCAGCCCCAGCATTTT. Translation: CAWSGGGNQPQHF. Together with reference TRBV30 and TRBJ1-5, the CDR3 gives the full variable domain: SQTIHQWPATLVQPVGSPLSLECTVEGTSNPNLYWYRQAAGRGLQLLFYSVGIGQISSEVPQNLSASRPQDRQFILSSKKLLLSDSGFYLCAWSGGGNQPQHFGDGTRLSIL.